The 26 T cell receptor beta chains listed next were all sequenced from one sample in a study of T cell repertoires in cytomegalovirus infection. TCRdb ran MiXCR on the reads and lists one entry per CDR3 protein. This table holds roughly 120,000 distinct CDR3 sequences, more than 30% found once. No antigen has been assigned to these receptors. The sample in question was CD8+ T cells from cultured PBMCs, obtained from culture after CMV antigen stimulation. Source of these receptors: a human donor in good health (CMV status not recorded). Some clones in this sample may be carry-over from other donors' samples.

This clonotype appeared many times. The chain couples TRBV7-6 to TRBJ1-4; TRBD1 might be the D (5 bases). Looked up from germline, CDR1 is SGHVS and CDR2 is FNYEAQ. V lost 1 base, J lost 0 bases, and 9 bases lay in between. This CDR3 contains 16 residues. CDR3 bases: TGTGCCAGCAGCTTAGTAGACAGCACAACTAATGAAAAACTGTTTTTT. This encodes CASSLVDSTTNEKLFF.

This clonotype has more than one count but fewer than ten. The chain recombines TRBV7-9 with TRBJ2-1, with 11 bases aligning to TRBD2. The germline gives CDR1 SEHNR, CDR2 FQNEAQ (reference sequence). With V trimmed by 2 bases and J by 0 bases, 12 bases remained unmatched. The CDR3 sequence is 20 residues long. CDR3 nucleotide sequence: TGTGCCAGCAGCTTACTCGTGCCTAGCGGGGGGCATAGCTCCTACAATGAGCAGTTCTTC. Protein sequence: CASSLLVPSGGHSSYNEQFF.

This clonotype was recorded once. The genes are TRBV12-3 or TRBV12-4 and TRBJ2-1; D gene unclear. Trimming removed 3 bases at V and 7 bases at J, with 7 bases between. There are 12 residues in the CDR3. The chain's CDR3 is CASSLEANEQFF. The CDR3 DNA reads as TGTGCCAGCAGTTTGGAAGCAAATGAGCAGTTCTTC.

This chain connects TRBV6-2 or TRBV6-3 to TRBJ2-7; 8 bases are shared with TRBD1. CDR1 MNHEY and CDR2 SVGEGT come from the germline V gene. The CDR3 loop spans 13 amino acids. V lost 8 bases, J lost 2 bases, and 5 bases stayed unmatched. CDR3 loop: CASRQGWAYEQYF. DNA of the CDR3: TGTGCCAGCCGACAGGGGTGGGCCTACGAGCAGTACTTC.

There are many counts of this clonotype. The chain is built from TRBV6-2 or TRBV6-3 and TRBJ1-1; D not certain. The V gene lost 6 bases and the J gene lost 6 bases, with 11 bases spanning the gap. In germline, CDR1 is MNHEY, CDR2 SVGEGT. The CDR3 loop spans 12 amino acids. The CDR3 region has the DNA TGTGCCAGCAGACTTTATGGGGCTGAAGCTTTCTTT. It codes for CASRLYGAEAFF.

This clonotype was seen a handful of times. The V and J genes are TRBV27 and TRBJ2-3; D assignment may be TRBD1 or TRBD2 (5 bases each). There are 16 residues in the CDR3. Germline V gene sequence: CDR1 MNHEY, CDR2 SMNVEV (reference sequence). Between the trimmed V and J ends, which lost 6 bases and 2 bases, there was a span of 18 bases. CDR3 region: CASSGTPVSLTDTQYF. The CDR3 coding sequence is TGTGCCAGCAGCGGGACCCCAGTTTCGCTCACAGATACGCAGTATTTT.

In this sample, this clonotype turned up a few times. The chain links TRBV6-1 to TRBJ1-2; 9 bases map to TRBD1. V trimming: 7 bases; J trimming: 5 bases; junction bases outside the gene matches: 14. The germline V gene encodes CDR1 MNHNS and CDR2 SASEGT. This CDR3 has 16 residues. Here the CDR3 DNA reads TGTGCCAGCATGAGTACCGGGACAGGGAAGGTGTATGGCTACACCTTC. Translating gives CASMSTGTGKVYGYTF.

This sequence joins TRBV19 and TRBJ2-7; D remains unclear. Germline values: CDR1 LNHDA, CDR2 SQIVND (reference sequence). The CDR3 contains 14 residues. The V end was cut by 3 bases, the J end by 5 bases, with 14 bases between. This chain's CDR3 is CASSIILDNNEQYF. The CDR3 bases are TGTGCCAGTAGTATCATCCTAGACAACAACGAGCAGTACTTC. The complete variable domain, with remaining parts taken from reference TRBV19 and TRBJ2-7, reads DGGITQSPKYLFRKEGQNVTLSCEQNLNHDAMYWYRQDPGQGLRLIYYSQIVNDFQKGDIAEGYSVSREKKESFPLTVTSAQKNPTAFYLCASSIILDNNEQYFGPGTRLTVT.

The table lists this clonotype with a few counts. V gene TRBV2 combines with J gene TRBJ2-4; 9 bases line up with TRBD1. V dropped 0 bases and J dropped 6; count of bases not matched to a gene: 3. There are 15 residues in the CDR3. Germline V gene lookup returns CDR1 SNHLY and CDR2 FYNNEI. CDR3 amino acids: CASSEASTGGNIQYF. The CDR3 DNA sequence: TGTGCCAGCAGTGAAGCATCGACAGGGGGAAACATTCAGTACTTC.

This clonotype was observed a handful of times. The chain employs TRBV4-1 and TRBJ2-1; tentatively, D is TRBD2 (6 bases). V dropped 4 bases and J dropped 9 bases, with 16 bases sitting between them. The CDR3 runs 14 residues. Germline loops: CDR1 MGHRA, CDR2 YSYEKL. For the CDR3, the DNA is TGCGCCAGCAGCCGAAGTCGGGGGAGCGTTGAGCAGTTCTTC. Amino acid sequence: CASSRSRGSVEQFF.

This clonotype was detected only a few times. The J gene is TRBJ1-3, the V gene TRBV4-2; D not resolved. In germline, CDR1 is LGHNA, CDR2 YNFKEQ. CDR3 length: 13 residues. V lost 1 base and J lost 4, with 5 bases in between. This chain's CDR3 is CASSQGFGNTIYF. Here the CDR3 DNA reads TGTGCCAGCAGCCAAGGGTTCGGAAACACCATATATTTT.

The chain combines TRBV19 with TRBJ1-5, with D tentatively TRBD1 (6 bases). Germline V gene sequence: CDR1 LNHDA, CDR2 SQIVND (reference sequence). V gave up 3 bases and J gave up 0 bases, with 9 bases separating them. This CDR3 contains 15 residues. CDR3 coding DNA: TGTGCCAGTAGTATCCCAGGGGATAGCAATCAGCCCCAGCATTTT. Its protein is CASSIPGDSNQPQHF.

The gene calls are TRBV6-5 and TRBJ1-1, with TRBD1 matching over 7 bases. V dropped 5 bases and J dropped 3; count of bases not matched to a gene: 18. The V gene's germline CDR1 is MNHEY and CDR2 SVGAGI. The CDR3 spans 18 residues. Written as DNA, the CDR3 is TGTGCCAGCAGTGACTACTGGGCACAGGGGAGGTCGGACACTGAAGCTTTCTTT. As protein: CASSDYWAQGRSDTEAFF.

This clonotype was seen a few times. The chain has TRBV20-1 and TRBJ1-3; a weak D match, TRBD1 (6 bases). Deletions cut 7 bases from V and 0 bases from J, with 16 bases between. Germline CDR1 is DFQATT and CDR2 is SNEGSKA (reference sequence). There are 15 residues in the CDR3. The CDR3 DNA reads as TGCAGTGGGTTTGAGCGGGGGCGCTCTGGAAACACCATATATTTT. Protein: CSGFERGRSGNTIYF.

This rearrangement joins TRBV4-1 to TRBJ2-5; D call uncertain. The CDR3 is 13 amino acids. Germline V gene data show CDR1 as MGHRA and CDR2 as YSYEKL. V lost 2 bases and J lost 3, with 7 bases in between. This CDR3 reads CASSQWVKETQYF. CDR3 nucleotide sequence: TGCGCCAGCAGCCAATGGGTTAAAGAGACCCAGTACTTC.

V and J are TRBV29-1 and TRBJ2-1; possible D gene TRBD1, 6 bases. The CDR3 is made up of 13 amino acids. The germline gives CDR1 SQVTM, CDR2 ANQGSEA. V shed 6 bases and J shed 7 bases, with 16 bases lying between them. DNA of the CDR3: TGCAGCGTAGATAGATCAGGGGTAAATGAGCAGTTCTTC. The encoded protein is CSVDRSGVNEQFF.

This clonotype was counted between two and nine times. The rearrangement links TRBV7-2 to TRBJ2-7; a weak D match, TRBD1 (7 bases). Trimming removed 7 bases at V and 2 bases at J, with 15 bases between. CDR1 SGHTA and CDR2 FQGNSA come from the germline V gene. This CDR3 is 14 amino acids long. CDR3 in DNA: TGTGCCAGCAACGACAGGGAGGACCCCTACGAGCAGTACTTC. Amino acid sequence: CASNDREDPYEQYF.

The chain employs TRBV18 and TRBJ2-3; 7 bases are a match to TRBD1. The CDR3 is 17 amino acids. Trimming cost V 2 bases and J 0 bases; bases outside gene matches: 8. Per germline, CDR1 KGHSH and CDR2 LQKENI. As DNA, the CDR3 is TGTGCCAGCTCACCAAGTGACAGGGCAACTAGCACAGATACGCAGTATTTT. It translates to CASSPSDRATSTDTQYF.

The chain has TRBV2 and TRBJ2-2; D is tentatively TRBD1 or TRBD2 (6 bases each). Per germline, CDR1 SNHLY and CDR2 FYNNEI. Trimming shortened V by 6 bases and J by 2 bases, and 13 bases separated the two germline ends. The CDR3 is 15 residues long. The DNA for the CDR3 is TGTGCCAGCAGCCAAGGAGGGGGTAACACCGGGGAGCTGTTTTTT. This encodes CASSQGGGNTGELFF.

The gene calls are TRBV2 and TRBJ2-1, with D maybe TRBD1 (5 bases). This CDR3 has 17 residues. Germline lookup yields CDR1 SNHLY and CDR2 FYNNEI. Trimming stripped 0 bases from V and 1 base from J, with 13 bases between. CDR3 sequence: CASSEAYQGDSYNEQFF. CDR3 sequence (DNA): TGTGCCAGCAGTGAAGCTTACCAAGGGGATTCCTACAATGAGCAGTTCTTC.

The CDR3 region has the DNA TGTGCCAGCGAGAGGAACCTCCTGACCAACTATGGCTACACCTTC. Translated, it gives CASERNLLTNYGYTF. The chain links TRBV2 to TRBJ1-2, with no clear D. The V gene's germline CDR1 is SNHLY and CDR2 FYNNEI. V was shortened by 8 bases and J by 2 bases, with 18 bases between the two germline ends. The CDR3 is 15 amino acids.

This clonotype was found many times. The J gene is TRBJ1-5, the V gene TRBV20-1; D may be TRBD1 (6 bases). Between the trimmed V and J ends, which lost 0 bases and 1 base, there was a span of 13 bases. In germline, CDR1 is DFQATT, CDR2 SNEGSKA (reference sequence). The CDR3 has 16 residues. This chain's CDR3 is CSARDWGPTSNQPQHF. CDR3 in DNA: TGCAGTGCTAGAGATTGGGGGCCGACGAGCAATCAGCCCCAGCATTTT.

This clonotype has a handful of counts. This chain uses TRBV4-3 with TRBJ2-5, with 11 bases identical to TRBD2. The V gene's germline CDR1 is LGHNA and CDR2 YSLEER. The CDR3 is made up of 15 amino acids. With 0 bases clipped from V and 6 bases from J, the junction kept 3 bases outside the gene matches. Here the CDR3 reads CASSQDLTSGKTQYF. For the CDR3, the DNA is TGCGCCAGCAGCCAAGACTTGACTAGCGGGAAGACCCAGTACTTC.

This clonotype was picked up many times. This rearrangement joins TRBV7-9 to TRBJ1-1; D not certain. Germline CDR1 reads SEHNR; CDR2 reads FQNEAQ (reference sequence). CDR3 size: 16 residues. Trimming took off 3 bases at V and 3 bases at J, with 17 bases between the two ends. The CDR3 nucleotides read TGTGCCAGCAGCTTCTTGGTCCGGTCAAGGGACACTGAAGCTTTCTTT. Encoded protein: CASSFLVRSRDTEAFF.

With regard to this clonotype: At one boundary the junction diverges from the germline segment, which might be a read error. V and J are TRBV12-3 or TRBV12-4 and TRBJ2-2; 8 bases align to TRBD1. CDR3 length equals 16 residues. The chain's CDR3 is CASSAPDREYTGELFF. DNA for the CDR3: TGTGCCAGCAGCGCCCCGGACAGGGAGTACACCGGGGAGCTGTTTTTC.

The chain joins TRBV4-1 to TRBJ2-1; D is possibly TRBD1 (5 bases). Trimming removed 6 bases at V and 8 bases at J, with 17 bases between. Germline CDR1 is MGHRA and CDR2 is YSYEKL. This CDR3 has 14 amino acids. CDR3 residues: CASSPGAHPDEQFF. CDR3 bases: TGCGCCAGCAGTCCTGGGGCCCACCCCGATGAGCAGTTCTTC.